The 16 T cell receptor beta chains in this list originate from one sample, sequenced in a study of cytotoxic CD8 clonotypes in ibrutinib-treated CLL (dated by TCRdb to the early 2020s). Library preparation used the immunoSEQ multiplex PCR assay. TCRdb re-hosts the immuneACCESS table, in-frame sequences only. Its copies lack some clones; in the studies checked, an unresolved V gene accounts for under half of them, and the cause for the rest is not known. The sample data list roughly 24,000 clones, and approximately 72% of these were observed just once. The ten largest account for over 8% of the sample. Sample: PBMCs, taken before ibrutinib treatment. These receptors all come from a human donor with chronic lymphocytic leukemia.

DNA of the CDR3: TGTGCCAGCGGACTCGAAGAGACCCAGTACTTC. This codes for CASGLEETQYF. This sequence joins TRBV7-2 and TRBJ2-5; D perhaps matches TRBD2 (5 bases). CDR3 length equals 11 residues. The V gene lost 8 bases and the J gene lost 3 bases, with 7 bases spanning the gap. Germline assignment: CDR1 SGHTA and CDR2 FQGNSA.

This chain connects TRBV6-5 to TRBJ1-4; maybe TRBD1 (6 bases). The CDR3 loop spans 14 amino acids. Trimming left V 8 bases short and J 5 bases short, with 15 bases between. Germline assignment: CDR1 MNHEY and CDR2 SVGAGI. CDR3 protein: CASWGGGSNEKLFF. The CDR3 nucleotides read TGTGCCAGCTGGGGGGGCGGTTCGAATGAAAAACTGTTTTTT.

The J gene is TRBJ2-1, the V gene TRBV5-4; D is perhaps TRBD2 (5 bases). There are 15 residues in the CDR3. V lost 2 bases and J lost 11, with 20 bases in between. The germline V gene encodes CDR1 SGHNT and CDR2 YYREEE (reference sequence). The CDR3 loop reads CASSFNSDYRSQQFF. CDR3 sequence (DNA): TGTGCCAGCAGCTTCAACAGTGACTACCGATCACAGCAGTTCTTC.

The V gene is TRBV5-1, the J gene TRBJ2-5; 7 bases fit TRBD1. The CDR3 length is 16 residues. After removal of 4 bases from V and 2 bases from J, the junction contained 11 bases not matched to a gene. Germline CDR1 is SGHRS and CDR2 is YFSETQ. CDR3 protein: CASSKGQLLSQETQYF. Written as DNA, the CDR3 is TGCGCCAGCAGCAAGGGACAGCTTCTTTCGCAAGAGACCCAGTACTTC.

This sequence joins TRBV7-2 and TRBJ2-7, with D perhaps TRBD1 (6 bases). The CDR3 loop spans 13 amino acids. Trimming left V 3 bases short and J 9 bases short, with 15 bases between. CDR1 is SGHTA and CDR2 is FQGNSA in the germline V gene. The CDR3 loop is CASSLGADDVQYF. The CDR3 DNA sequence: TGTGCCAGCAGCTTGGGGGCCGATGACGTGCAGTACTTC.

This clone occurred a few times. The rearrangement links TRBV6-5 to TRBJ2-2; 7 bases fit TRBD1. The trim removed 0 bases at V and 6 bases at J, leaving 7 bases unmatched. The CDR3 has 16 residues. CDR1 MNHEY and CDR2 SVGAGI come from the germline V gene. The CDR3 nucleotides read TGTGCCAGCAGTTACTCAGGGGGCTGGATCGCCGGGGAGCTGTTTTTT. Protein product: CASSYSGGWIAGELFF.

This clone was seen a few times. The rearrangement links TRBV28 to TRBJ2-3; 8 nucleotides match TRBD1. The CDR3 sequence is 14 residues long. V lost 9 bases to trimming and J lost 0 bases; unmatched junction nucleotides: 5. The germline V gene has CDR1 MDHEN and CDR2 SYDVKM. CDR3 bases: TGTGCCAGTTCCTGGACAGGGAGCACAGATACGCAGTATTTT. Translating gives CASSWTGSTDTQYF.

The CDR3 bases are TGCGCCAGTAGCTGGGGGGCCCTTGACAATGAGCAGTTCTTC. Protein product: CASSWGALDNEQFF. The chain combines TRBV10-2 with TRBJ2-1; TRBD1 or TRBD2 may be the D gene (6 bases each). Germline V gene sequence: CDR1 WSHSY, CDR2 SAAADI. V shed 9 bases and J shed 5 bases, with 17 bases lying between them. This CDR3 comprises 14 residues.

In its sample, this clone was seen a few times. This chain connects TRBV2 to TRBJ2-5, with 8 bases lining up with TRBD2. There are 14 residues in the CDR3. The V gene end was trimmed by 5 bases and the J gene end by 4 bases; junction bases not matched to a gene: 6. Germline CDR1 reads SNHLY; CDR2 reads FYNNEI. The CDR3 DNA sequence: TGTGCCAGCAGTAATCTAGCGGGCCCAGAGACCCAGTACTTC. This gives the protein CASSNLAGPETQYF.

This clone was found once. CDR3: CASSGRLAGGQDTQYF. CDR3 nucleotides: TGTGCCAGTAGTGGAAGACTAGCGGGGGGGCAAGATACGCAGTATTTT. The V call is TRBV19, the J call TRBJ2-3; 14 bases agree with TRBD2. Germline trimming cut 5 bases from V and 5 bases from J; bases unmatched to any gene: 6. CDR3 length: 16 residues. CDR1 is LNHDA and CDR2 is SQIVND in the germline V gene (reference sequence).

This sequence joins TRBV21-1 and TRBJ2-3; the D segment call TRBD2 is taken from the table without a DNA check. TRBV21-1 is an annotated pseudogene. CDR3 length: 15 amino acids. This chain's CDR3 is CASSEGSEGTDTQYF. The CDR3 DNA reads as TGTGCCAGCAGCGAAGGATCGGAGGGCACAGATACGCAGTATTTT.

The chain recombines TRBV10-1 with TRBJ2-1; 9 nucleotides align to TRBD2. This CDR3 spans 17 amino acids. Germline V gives CDR1 WNHNN, CDR2 SYGVQD (reference sequence). V lost 6 bases and J lost 4; bases outside the gene matches: 13. CDR3 loop: CASSPKGVAGEYNEQFF. The CDR3 DNA sequence: TGCGCCAGCAGCCCGAAGGGCGTAGCGGGAGAGTACAATGAGCAGTTCTTC.

This clone was recorded a few times. The V call is TRBV10-2, the J call TRBJ2-7; D is unresolved. The CDR3 is made up of 13 amino acids. Trimming removed 3 bases from V and 2 bases from J, with 8 bases in between. From germline, CDR1 is WSHSY and CDR2 SAAADI. The CDR3 region is CASSEGRTYEQYF. The CDR3 coding sequence is TGCGCCAGCAGTGAAGGACGGACCTACGAGCAGTACTTC.

This clone was detected only a few times. J is TRBJ2-7 and V is TRBV6-5, with a possible D match to TRBD1 (5 bases). Between the trimmed V and J ends, which lost 6 bases and 3 bases, there was a span of 12 bases. The CDR3 is 13 amino acids. The germline V gene has CDR1 MNHEY and CDR2 SVGAGI. Here the CDR3 DNA reads TGTGCCAGCAGACCAGACAGAAACTACGAGCAGTACTTC. Protein sequence: CASRPDRNYEQYF.

The chain links TRBV7-8 to TRBJ2-5, with 7 bases matching TRBD1. In germline, CDR1 is SGHVS, CDR2 FQNEAQ. The CDR3 totals 18 residues. V gave up 5 bases and J gave up 0 bases; unmatched junction bases: 15. CDR3 DNA sequence: TGTGCCAGCAGCCCATCCTCCCGCAGGGGGAGTAACCAAGAGACCCAGTACTTC. Protein product: CASSPSSRRGSNQETQYF.

The genes are TRBV2 and TRBJ2-5; 7 positions match TRBD1. The germline gives CDR1 SNHLY, CDR2 FYNNEI. The trim removed 6 bases at V and 7 bases at J, leaving 14 bases unmatched. The CDR3 contains 15 residues. CDR3 residues: CASRPQWGQYGTQYF. CDR3 DNA: TGTGCCAGCAGGCCCCAATGGGGACAGTACGGGACCCAGTACTTC.